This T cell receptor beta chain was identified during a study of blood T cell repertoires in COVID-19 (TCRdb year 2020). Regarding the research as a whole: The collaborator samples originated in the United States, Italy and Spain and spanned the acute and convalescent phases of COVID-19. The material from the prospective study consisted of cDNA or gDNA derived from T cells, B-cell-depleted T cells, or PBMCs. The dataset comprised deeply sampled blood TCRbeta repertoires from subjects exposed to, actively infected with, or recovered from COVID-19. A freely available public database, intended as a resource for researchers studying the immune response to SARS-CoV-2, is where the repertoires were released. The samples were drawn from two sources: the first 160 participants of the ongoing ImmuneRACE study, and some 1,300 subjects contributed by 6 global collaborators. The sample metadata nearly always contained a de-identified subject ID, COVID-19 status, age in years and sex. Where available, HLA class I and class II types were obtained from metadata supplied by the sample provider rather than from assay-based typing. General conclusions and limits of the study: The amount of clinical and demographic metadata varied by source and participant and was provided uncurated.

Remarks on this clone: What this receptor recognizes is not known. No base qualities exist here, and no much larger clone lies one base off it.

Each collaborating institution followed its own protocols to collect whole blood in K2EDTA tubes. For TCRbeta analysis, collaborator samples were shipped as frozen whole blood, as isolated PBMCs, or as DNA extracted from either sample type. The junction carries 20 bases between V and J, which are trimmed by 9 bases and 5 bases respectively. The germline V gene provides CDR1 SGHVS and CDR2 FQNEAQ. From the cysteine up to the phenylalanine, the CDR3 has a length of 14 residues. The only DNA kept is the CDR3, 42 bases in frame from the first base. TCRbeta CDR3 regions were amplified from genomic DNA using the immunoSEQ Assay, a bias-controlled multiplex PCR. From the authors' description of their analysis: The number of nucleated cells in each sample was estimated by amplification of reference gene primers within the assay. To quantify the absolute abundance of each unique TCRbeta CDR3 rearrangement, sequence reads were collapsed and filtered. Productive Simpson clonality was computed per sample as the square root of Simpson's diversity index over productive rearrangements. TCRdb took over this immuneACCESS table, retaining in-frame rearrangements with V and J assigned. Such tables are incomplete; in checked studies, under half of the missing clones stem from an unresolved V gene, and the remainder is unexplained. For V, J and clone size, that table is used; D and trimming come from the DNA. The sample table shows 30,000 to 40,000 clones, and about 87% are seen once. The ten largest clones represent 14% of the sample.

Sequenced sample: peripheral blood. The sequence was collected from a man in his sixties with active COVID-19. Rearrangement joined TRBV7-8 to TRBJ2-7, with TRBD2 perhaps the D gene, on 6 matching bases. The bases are TGTGCCAGTCGGGACCTGGCAGGGAGGAACGAGCAGTACTTC. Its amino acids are CASRDLAGRNEQYF.